This note documents a single TCR beta chain sequence. The entry originates in a study of PD-1 blockade in mismatch repair-deficient tumors. Using immunoSEQ multiplex PCR, the repertoire was profiled, and TCRdb retains in-frame clones only, with some absent. The repertoire has tens of thousands of clones, around 80% of them found once; the top ten carry 3% to 3.5%. Sequences were derived from peripheral blood, sampled 4 weeks after starting pembrolizumab. The receptor's source is an adult with mismatch repair-deficient cancer.

The CDR3 nucleotides read TGTGCCAGCAGTGCCATTGAAAGACCGAGTTATGGCTACACCTTC. It encodes CASSAIERPSYGYTF. The genes are TRBV2 and TRBJ1-2; no clear D gene. CDR1 is SNHLY and CDR2 is FYNNEI in the germline V gene. The CDR3 has 15 residues. V dropped 4 bases and J dropped 5 bases, with 17 bases sitting between them. Combining the CDR3 with reference TRBV2 and TRBJ1-2 gives the whole variable domain EPEVTQTPSHQVTQMGQEVILRCVPISNHLYFYWYRQILGQKVEFLVSFYNNEISEKSEIFDDQFSVERPDGSNFTLKIRSTKLEDSAMYFCASSAIERPSYGYTFGSGTRLTVV.